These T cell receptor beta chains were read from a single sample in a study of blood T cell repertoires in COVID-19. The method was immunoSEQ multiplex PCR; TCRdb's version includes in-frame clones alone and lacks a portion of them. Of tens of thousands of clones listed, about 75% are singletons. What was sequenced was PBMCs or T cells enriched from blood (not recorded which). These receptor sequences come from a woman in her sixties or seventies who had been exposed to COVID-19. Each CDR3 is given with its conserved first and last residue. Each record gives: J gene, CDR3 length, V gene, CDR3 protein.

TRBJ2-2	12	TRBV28	CAIDRGTGELFF
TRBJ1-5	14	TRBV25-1	CASSGTGRNQPQHF
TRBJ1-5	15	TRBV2	CASSDGDRGNQPQHF
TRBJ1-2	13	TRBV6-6	CASSPRPDYGYTF
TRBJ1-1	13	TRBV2	CASSTDRDTEAFF
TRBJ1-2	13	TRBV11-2	CASSLGADYGYTF
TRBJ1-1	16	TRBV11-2	CASSLGGGRGKTEAFF
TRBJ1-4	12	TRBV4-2	CASSRTIGGLFF
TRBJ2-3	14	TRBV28	CAIQFISGSDTQYF
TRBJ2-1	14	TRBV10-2	CATSTGQNDNEQFF
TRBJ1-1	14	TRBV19	CASSMQGANTEAFF
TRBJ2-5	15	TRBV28	CASSFGLAVQETQYF
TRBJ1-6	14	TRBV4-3	CASSQDRGYGPLHF
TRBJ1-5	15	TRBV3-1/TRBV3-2	CASSQNTQVNQPQHF
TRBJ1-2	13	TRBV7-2	CASSFRGSRGYTF
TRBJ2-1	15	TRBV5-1	CASSLGLAGDNEQFF
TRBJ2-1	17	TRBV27	CASSLSPGPISYNEQFF
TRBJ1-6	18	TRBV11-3	CASSCPWWRGSYNSPLHF
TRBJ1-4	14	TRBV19	CASSPPRRFEKLFF
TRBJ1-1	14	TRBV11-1	CASSATGGWTEAFF
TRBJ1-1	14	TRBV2	CASSSRGQNTEAFF
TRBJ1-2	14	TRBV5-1	CASRNSQGNYGYTF
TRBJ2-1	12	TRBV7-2	CASSLARTPQFF
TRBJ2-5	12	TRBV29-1	CSGGSIEETQYF
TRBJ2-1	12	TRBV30	CACGGRMDEQFF
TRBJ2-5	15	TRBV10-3	CAIAETSGTLETQYF
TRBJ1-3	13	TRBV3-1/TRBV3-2	CASRQSGGNTIYF
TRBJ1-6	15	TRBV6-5	CASSLHTAGNSPLHF
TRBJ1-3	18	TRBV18	CASSPRQGQGSSGNTIYF